This paragraph covers one T cell receptor beta chain sequence. The antigen is not known. As for treatment: about 20 received Ad26.COV2.S at low or high dose, single or two shots; about 5 received placebo; per-sample allocation not given. Sampling happened 63 days after the first vaccine or placebo injection. The record originates from a study of Ad26.COV2.S vaccination and SARS-CoV-2 variants. The study, taken as a whole, reports: Responses of T cells in total may have been underestimated by the TCR breadth and depth analyses.

Libraries were prepared by immunoSEQ multiplex PCR; TCRdb keeps only in-frame clonotypes and omits some of them. The sample contains about 350,000 clones, about 89% of which appear only once. The receptor comes from a person between 18 and 65 years old who received the Ad26.COV2.S COVID-19 vaccine or a placebo. The sample in question was peripheral blood, obtained in a trial of Ad26.COV2.S vaccine versus placebo.

CDR3 amino acids: CASSAGSPPGGPNTGELFF. CDR3 coding DNA: TGTGCCAGCAGCGCGGGGAGCCCCCCGGGGGGCCCGAACACCGGGGAGCTGTTTTTT. The chain employs TRBV9 and TRBJ2-2; D may be TRBD2 (7 bases). V was clipped by 3 bases and J by 0 bases, with 21 bases between them. This CDR3 comprises 19 residues. CDR1 SGDLS and CDR2 YYNGEE come from the germline V gene.